These T cell receptor beta chains were read from a single sample in a study of blood T cells in healthy people across ages. One entry per CDR3 protein results from TCRdb running MiXCR on the 5' RACE reads. The table records some 790,000 distinct CDR3 sequences, less than 35% of them present only once. The sequenced sample consisted of blood. These receptors all come from a woman older than 75 in good health. Both conserved end residues are part of each CDR3. Fields, in order: CDR3 protein, CDR3 DNA, V gene, clone size, J gene, D gene. A D gene is named only where the DNA matches it firmly. Not every row has a clone size; where given, it reads once, few, many or a size class.

CDR3: CASSPRTGLGYEQYF
DNA: TGTGCCAGCAGCCCCCGGACAGGGCTGGGGTACGAGCAGTACTTC
V: TRBV7-2
size: many
J: TRBJ2-7
D: TRBD1

CDR3: CAISEIGTQETQYF
DNA: TGTGCCATCAGTGAGATAGGGACACAAGAGACCCAGTACTTC
V: TRBV10-3
size: many
J: TRBJ2-5
D: NA

CDR3: CASRRTSGGNTDTQYF
DNA: TGTGCCAGCAGACGGACTAGCGGGGGAAATACAGATACGCAGTATTTT
V: TRBV6-2/TRBV6-3
size: NA
J: TRBJ2-3
D: TRBD2

CDR3: CASSHNTGGKETQYF
DNA: TGCGCCAGCAGCCACAACACAGGGGGAAAAGAGACCCAGTACTTC
V: TRBV4-1
size: NA
J: TRBJ2-5
D: TRBD1

CDR3: CASSYRLRQGANTGELFF
DNA: TGTGCCAGCAGTTACAGGCTCCGGCAGGGGGCGAACACCGGGGAGCTGTTTTTT
V: TRBV6-5
size: NA
J: TRBJ2-2
D: TRBD1

CDR3: CAISDRGTQYF
DNA: TGTGCCATCAGTGACCGGGGGACCCAGTACTTC
V: TRBV10-3
size: many
J: TRBJ2-5
D: NA

CDR3: CSAPGTQNQPQHF
DNA: TGCAGTGCTCCCGGGACACAAAATCAGCCCCAGCATTTT
V: TRBV20-1
size: few
J: TRBJ1-5
D: NA

CDR3: CASSYTQGIGYTF
DNA: TGTGCCAGCAGTTACACACAGGGGATTGGCTACACCTTC
V: TRBV6-5
size: few
J: TRBJ1-2
D: TRBD1

CDR3: CASSERSQGRPNEKLFF
DNA: TGCGCCAGCAGCGAAAGATCACAGGGGCGGCCTAATGAAAAACTGTTTTTT
V: TRBV4-3
size: NA
J: TRBJ1-4
D: TRBD1

CDR3: CASSETGAHEQYF
DNA: TGTGCCAGCAGCGAGACAGGCGCCCACGAGCAGTACTTC
V: TRBV7-2
size: many
J: TRBJ2-7
D: NA

CDR3: CASRLGNQPQHF
DNA: TGTGCCAGTAGGTTGGGCAATCAGCCCCAGCATTTT
V: TRBV19
size: NA
J: TRBJ1-5
D: NA

CDR3: CASSSDGSSGANVLTF
DNA: TGTGCCAGCAGTTCTGACGGGTCCTCTGGGGCCAACGTCCTGACTTTC
V: TRBV2
size: NA
J: TRBJ2-6
D: NA

CDR3: CASSLGRLPKETQYF
DNA: TGTGCCAGCAGCTTAGGTCGACTACCCAAGGAGACCCAGTACTTC
V: TRBV7-2
size: many
J: TRBJ2-5
D: NA